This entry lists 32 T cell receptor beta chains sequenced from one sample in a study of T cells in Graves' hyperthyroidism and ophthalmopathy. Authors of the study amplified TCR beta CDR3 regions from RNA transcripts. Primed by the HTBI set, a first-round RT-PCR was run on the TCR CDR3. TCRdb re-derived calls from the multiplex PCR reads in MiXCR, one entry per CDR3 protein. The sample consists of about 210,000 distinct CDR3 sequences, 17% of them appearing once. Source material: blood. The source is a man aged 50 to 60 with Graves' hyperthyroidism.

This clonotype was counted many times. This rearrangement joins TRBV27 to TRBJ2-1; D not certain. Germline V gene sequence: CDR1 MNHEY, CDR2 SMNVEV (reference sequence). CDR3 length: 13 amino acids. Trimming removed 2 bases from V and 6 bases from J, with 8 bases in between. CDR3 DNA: TGTGCCAGCAGTTTAAGCGTCGTCAATGAGCAGTTCTTC. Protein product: CASSLSVVNEQFF.

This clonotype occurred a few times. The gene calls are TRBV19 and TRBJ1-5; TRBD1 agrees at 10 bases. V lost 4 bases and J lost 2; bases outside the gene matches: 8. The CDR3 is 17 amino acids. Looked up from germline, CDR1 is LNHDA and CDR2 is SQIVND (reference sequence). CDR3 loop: CASSTRRDRGGNQPQHF. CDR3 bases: TGTGCCAGTAGTACCCGAAGGGACAGGGGTGGCAATCAGCCCCAGCATTTT.

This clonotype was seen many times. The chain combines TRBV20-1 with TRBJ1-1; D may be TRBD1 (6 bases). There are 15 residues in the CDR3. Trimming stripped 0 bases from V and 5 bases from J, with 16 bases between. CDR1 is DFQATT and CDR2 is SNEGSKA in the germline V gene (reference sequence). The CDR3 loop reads CSARDRWGPETEAFF. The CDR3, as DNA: TGCAGTGCTAGAGATCGTTGGGGGCCGGAGACTGAAGCTTTCTTT.

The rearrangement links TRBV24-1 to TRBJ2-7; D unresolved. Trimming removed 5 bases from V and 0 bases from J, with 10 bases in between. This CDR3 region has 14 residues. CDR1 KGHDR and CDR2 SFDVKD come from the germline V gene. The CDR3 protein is CATSGLGSSYEQYF. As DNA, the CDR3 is TGTGCCACCAGTGGGTTGGGCAGCTCCTACGAGCAGTACTTC.

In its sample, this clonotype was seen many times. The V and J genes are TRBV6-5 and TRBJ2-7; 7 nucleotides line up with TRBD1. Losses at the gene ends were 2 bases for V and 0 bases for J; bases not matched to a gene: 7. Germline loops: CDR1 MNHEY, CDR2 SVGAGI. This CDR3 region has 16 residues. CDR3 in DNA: TGTGCCAGCAGTTACATAGGGGGCCCCAGCTCCTACGAGCAGTACTTC. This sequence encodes CASSYIGGPSSYEQYF.

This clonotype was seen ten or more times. For the CDR3, the DNA is TGTGCCAGCAGCGGCCGCGACCGGGGGAAAAACACCATATATTTT. Protein sequence: CASSGRDRGKNTIYF. The chain uses TRBV27 and TRBJ1-3, with D perhaps matching TRBD1 (5 bases). V was cut by 6 bases and J by 6 bases, with 18 bases left in between. The CDR3 is 15 amino acids. Germline assignment: CDR1 MNHEY and CDR2 SMNVEV (reference sequence).

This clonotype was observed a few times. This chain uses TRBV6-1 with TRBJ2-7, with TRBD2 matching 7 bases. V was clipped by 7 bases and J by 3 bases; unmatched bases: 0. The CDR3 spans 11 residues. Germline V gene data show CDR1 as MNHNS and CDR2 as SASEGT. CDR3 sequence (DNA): TGTGCCAGCAAGCGGGGCTACGAGCAGTACTTC. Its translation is CASKRGYEQYF.

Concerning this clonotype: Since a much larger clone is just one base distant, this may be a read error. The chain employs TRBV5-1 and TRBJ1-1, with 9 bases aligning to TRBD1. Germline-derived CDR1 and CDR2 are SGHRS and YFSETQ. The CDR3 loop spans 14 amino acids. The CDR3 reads CVSSQGQGFTEAFF. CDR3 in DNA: TGCGTCAGCAGCCAAGGACAGGGGTTCACTGAAGCTTTCTTT.

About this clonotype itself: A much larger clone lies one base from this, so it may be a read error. The CDR3 DNA sequence: TGTGCCGGCAGACCCCGGGGGCCCAAAGAGACCCAGTACTTC. This translates into CAGRPRGPKETQYF. This chain links TRBV12-3 or TRBV12-4 with TRBJ2-5, with D possibly called TRBD1 or TRBD2 (6 bases each). CDR3 length equals 14 residues.

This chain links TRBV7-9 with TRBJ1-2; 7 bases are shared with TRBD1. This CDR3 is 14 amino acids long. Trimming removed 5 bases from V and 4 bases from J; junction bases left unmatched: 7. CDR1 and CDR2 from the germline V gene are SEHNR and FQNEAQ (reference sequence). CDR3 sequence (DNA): TGTGCCAGCAGCGAACAGGGGAATTCCTATGGCTACACCTTC. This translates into CASSEQGNSYGYTF.

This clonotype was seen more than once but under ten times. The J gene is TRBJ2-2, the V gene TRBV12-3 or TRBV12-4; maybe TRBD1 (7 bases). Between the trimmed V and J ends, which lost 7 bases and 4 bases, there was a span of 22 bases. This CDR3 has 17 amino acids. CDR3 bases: TGTGCCAGCACCGACCTTGGGGCAGGGGGAGGCACCGGGGAGCTGTTTTTT. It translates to CASTDLGAGGGTGELFF.

This chain's CDR3 is CASSNNRVQGDEQFF. CDR3 DNA sequence: TGTGCCAGCAGCAATAACAGGGTGCAGGGGGATGAGCAGTTCTTC. The chain recombines TRBV13 with TRBJ2-1; 7 bases fit TRBD1. Germline trimming cut 5 bases from V and 8 bases from J; bases unmatched to any gene: 12. CDR1 PRHDT and CDR2 FYEKMQ come from the germline V gene (reference sequence). The CDR3 sequence is 15 residues long.

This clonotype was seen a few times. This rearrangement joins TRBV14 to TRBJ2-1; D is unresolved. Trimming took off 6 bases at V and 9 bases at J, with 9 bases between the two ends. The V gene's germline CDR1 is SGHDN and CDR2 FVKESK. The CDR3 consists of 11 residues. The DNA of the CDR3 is TGTGCCAGCAGACAAAAGGGTGAGCAGTTCTTC. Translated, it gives CASRQKGEQFF.

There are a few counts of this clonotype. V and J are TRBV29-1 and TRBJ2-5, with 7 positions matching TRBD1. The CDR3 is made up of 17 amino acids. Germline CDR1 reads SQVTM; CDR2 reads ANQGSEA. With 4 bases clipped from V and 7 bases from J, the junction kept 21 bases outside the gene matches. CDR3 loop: CSVGSGAGTVILGTQYF. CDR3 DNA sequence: TGCAGCGTTGGAAGTGGGGCCGGGACAGTCATTTTAGGGACCCAGTACTTC.

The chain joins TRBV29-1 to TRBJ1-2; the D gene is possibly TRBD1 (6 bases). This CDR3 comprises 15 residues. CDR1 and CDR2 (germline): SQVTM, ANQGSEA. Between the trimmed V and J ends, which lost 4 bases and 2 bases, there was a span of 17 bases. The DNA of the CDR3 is TGCAGCGTTGTCTTGGACAGCCTATTAAACTATGGCTACACCTTC. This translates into CSVVLDSLLNYGYTF.

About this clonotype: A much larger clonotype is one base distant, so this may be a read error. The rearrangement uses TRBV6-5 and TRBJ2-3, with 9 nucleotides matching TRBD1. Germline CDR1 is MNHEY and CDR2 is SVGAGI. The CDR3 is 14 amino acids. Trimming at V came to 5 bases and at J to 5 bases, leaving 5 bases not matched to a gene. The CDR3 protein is CASSHRDREDTQYF. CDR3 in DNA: TGTGCCAGCAGTCACCGGGACAGGGAAGATACGCAGTATTTT.

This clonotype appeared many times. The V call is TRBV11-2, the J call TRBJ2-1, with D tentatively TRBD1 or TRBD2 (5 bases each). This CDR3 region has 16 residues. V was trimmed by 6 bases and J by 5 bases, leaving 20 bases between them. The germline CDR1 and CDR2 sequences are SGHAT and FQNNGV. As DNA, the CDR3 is TGTGCCAGCAGGCTCCCGGGACGGTCCACCCACAATGAGCAGTTCTTC. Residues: CASRLPGRSTHNEQFF.

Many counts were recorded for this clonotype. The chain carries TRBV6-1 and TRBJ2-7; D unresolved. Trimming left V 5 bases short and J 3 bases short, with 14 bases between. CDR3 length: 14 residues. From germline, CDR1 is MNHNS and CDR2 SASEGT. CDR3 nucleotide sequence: TGTGCCAGCAGTCCGTGGAGAGGTCTCTACGAGCAGTACTTC. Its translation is CASSPWRGLYEQYF.

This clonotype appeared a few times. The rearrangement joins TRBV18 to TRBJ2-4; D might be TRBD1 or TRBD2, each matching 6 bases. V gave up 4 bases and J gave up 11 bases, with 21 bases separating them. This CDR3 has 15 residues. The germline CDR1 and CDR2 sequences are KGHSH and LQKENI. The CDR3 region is CASSQGRSAGAFQYF. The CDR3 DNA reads TGTGCCAGCTCACAAGGGAGGTCGGCAGGGGCTTTTCAGTACTTC.

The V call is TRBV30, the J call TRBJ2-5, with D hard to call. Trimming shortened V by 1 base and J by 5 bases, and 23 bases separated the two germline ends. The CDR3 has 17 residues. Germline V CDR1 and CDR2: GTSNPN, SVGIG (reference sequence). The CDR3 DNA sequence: TGTGCCTGGAGTGATATAACTCCCTCTATCTATGCTGAGACCCAGTACTTC. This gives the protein CAWSDITPSIYAETQYF.

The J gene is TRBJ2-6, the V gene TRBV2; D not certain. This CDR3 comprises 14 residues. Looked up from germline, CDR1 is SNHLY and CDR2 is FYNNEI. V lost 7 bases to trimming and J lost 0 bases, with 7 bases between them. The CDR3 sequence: CASNRFSGANVLTF. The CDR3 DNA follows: TGTGCCAGCAATCGGTTCTCTGGGGCCAACGTCCTGACTTTC.

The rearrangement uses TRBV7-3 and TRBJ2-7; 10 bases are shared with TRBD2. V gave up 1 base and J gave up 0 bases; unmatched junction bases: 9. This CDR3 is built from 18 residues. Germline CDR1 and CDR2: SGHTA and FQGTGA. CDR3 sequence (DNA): TGTGCCAGCAGCTTAAGTTCGGCTAGCGGGAGAGACTCCTACGAGCAGTACTTC. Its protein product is CASSLSSASGRDSYEQYF.

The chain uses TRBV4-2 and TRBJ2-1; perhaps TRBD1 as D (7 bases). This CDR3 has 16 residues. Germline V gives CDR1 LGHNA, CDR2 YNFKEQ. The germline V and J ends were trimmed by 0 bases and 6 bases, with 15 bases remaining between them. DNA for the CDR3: TGTGCCAGCAGCCAAGAGACAGGGACTGCCATCAATGAGCAGTTCTTC. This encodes CASSQETGTAINEQFF.

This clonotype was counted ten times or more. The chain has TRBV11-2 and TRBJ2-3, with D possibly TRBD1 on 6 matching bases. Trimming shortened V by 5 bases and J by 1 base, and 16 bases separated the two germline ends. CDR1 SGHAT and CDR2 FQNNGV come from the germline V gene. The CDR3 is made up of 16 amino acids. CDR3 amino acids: CASSLRDILGTDTQYF. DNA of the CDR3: TGTGCCAGCAGCCTCCGGGACATCTTGGGCACAGATACGCAGTATTTT.

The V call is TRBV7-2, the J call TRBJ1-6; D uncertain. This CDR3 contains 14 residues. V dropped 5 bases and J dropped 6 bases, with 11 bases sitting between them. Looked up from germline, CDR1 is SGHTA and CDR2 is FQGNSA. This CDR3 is CASSKGGSNSPLHF. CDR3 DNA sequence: TGTGCCAGCAGCAAAGGTGGCAGTAATTCACCCCTCCACTTT.

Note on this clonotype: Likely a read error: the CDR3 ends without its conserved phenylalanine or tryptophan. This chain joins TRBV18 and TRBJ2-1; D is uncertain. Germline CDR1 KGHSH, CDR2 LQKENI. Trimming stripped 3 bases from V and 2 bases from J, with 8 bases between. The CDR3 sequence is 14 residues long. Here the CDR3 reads CASSPEMTYNEQFY. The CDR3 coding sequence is TGTGCCAGCTCACCTGAGATGACCTACAATGAGCAGTTCTAC.

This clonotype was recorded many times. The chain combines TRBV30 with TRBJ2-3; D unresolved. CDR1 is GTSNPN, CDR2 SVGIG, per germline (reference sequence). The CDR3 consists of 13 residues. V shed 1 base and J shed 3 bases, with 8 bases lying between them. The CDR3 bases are TGTGCCTGGAGTGCAGAGGTTACAGATACGCAGTATTTT. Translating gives CAWSAEVTDTQYF.

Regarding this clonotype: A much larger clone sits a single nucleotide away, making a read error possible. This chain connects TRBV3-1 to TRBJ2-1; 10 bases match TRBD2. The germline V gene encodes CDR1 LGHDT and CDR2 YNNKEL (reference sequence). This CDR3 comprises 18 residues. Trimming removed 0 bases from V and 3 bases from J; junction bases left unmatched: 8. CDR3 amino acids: CASSQDLNLAGGYNEQFF. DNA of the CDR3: TGTGCCAGCAGCCAAGATTTAAACTTAGCGGGAGGCTACAATGAGCAGTTCTTC.

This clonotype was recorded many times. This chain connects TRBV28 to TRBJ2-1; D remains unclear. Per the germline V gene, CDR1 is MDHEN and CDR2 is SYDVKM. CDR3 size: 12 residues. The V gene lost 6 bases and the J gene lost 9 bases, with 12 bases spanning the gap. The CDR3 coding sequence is TGTGCCAGCAGCATTTCTGGTCTTGAGCAGTTCTTC. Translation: CASSISGLEQFF.

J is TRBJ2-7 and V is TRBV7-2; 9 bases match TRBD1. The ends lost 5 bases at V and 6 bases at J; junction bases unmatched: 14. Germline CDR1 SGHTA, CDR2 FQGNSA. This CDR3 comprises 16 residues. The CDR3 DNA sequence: TGTGCCAGCAGCCAAGATGAAGGACAGGGGAGTCTCGAGCAGTACTTC. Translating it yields CASSQDEGQGSLEQYF.

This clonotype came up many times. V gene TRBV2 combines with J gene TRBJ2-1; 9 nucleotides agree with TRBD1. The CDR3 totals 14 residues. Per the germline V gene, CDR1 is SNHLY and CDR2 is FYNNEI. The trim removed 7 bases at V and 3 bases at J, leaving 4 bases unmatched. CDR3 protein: CASTRQGVYNEQFF. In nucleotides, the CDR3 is TGTGCCAGCACGCGACAGGGGGTCTACAATGAGCAGTTCTTC.

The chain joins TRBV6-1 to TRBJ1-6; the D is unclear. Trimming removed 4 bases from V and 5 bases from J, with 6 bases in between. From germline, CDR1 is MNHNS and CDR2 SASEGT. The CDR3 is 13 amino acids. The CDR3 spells CASSGQNNSPLHF. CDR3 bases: TGTGCCAGCAGTGGACAAAATAATTCACCCCTCCACTTT.